The rows below give T cell receptor beta chains drawn from one sample of a study of spatial heterogeneity in lung cancer. TCRdb reanalysed the 5' RACE reads using MiXCR and keeps one entry per CDR3 protein. This table holds about 100,000 distinct CDR3 sequences, 3.5% to 5% found once. This specimen consisted of lung tumor tissue, obtained at surgery. These receptors all come from a male donor with early-stage non-small cell lung cancer. The CDR3 runs from the conserved cysteine through the conserved F or W. Each record gives: V gene, J gene, CDR3 protein.

v_call: TRBV3-1; j_call: TRBJ1-6; cdr3_aa: CASSPRPESPLHF
v_call: TRBV20-1; j_call: TRBJ2-3; cdr3_aa: CSARDPQELDTQYF
v_call: TRBV12-3/TRBV12-4; j_call: TRBJ2-2; cdr3_aa: CASASQYSGELFF
v_call: TRBV28; j_call: TRBJ1-3; cdr3_aa: CASSSQDRPGPLGNTIYF
v_call: TRBV3-1; j_call: TRBJ2-6; cdr3_aa: CASSRDYPGANVLTF
v_call: TRBV12-3/TRBV12-4; j_call: TRBJ2-1; cdr3_aa: CASKRTGGPSEQFF
v_call: TRBV10-3; j_call: TRBJ1-5; cdr3_aa: CAISAGGQGQPQHF
v_call: TRBV19; j_call: TRBJ2-5; cdr3_aa: CASSPWGTNPGTQYF
v_call: TRBV3-1; j_call: TRBJ1-3; cdr3_aa: CASSPYLGDSSGNTIYF
v_call: TRBV28; j_call: TRBJ2-5; cdr3_aa: CASSFGASGRRETQYF
v_call: TRBV2; j_call: TRBJ2-1; cdr3_aa: CASSGGRGAGYNEQFF
v_call: TRBV7-2; j_call: TRBJ2-2; cdr3_aa: CTSRQTGGAGELFF
v_call: TRBV29-1; j_call: TRBJ2-7; cdr3_aa: CSVVGGPTYEQYF
v_call: TRBV28; j_call: TRBJ2-7; cdr3_aa: CASSFRGVRAGEQYF
v_call: TRBV30; j_call: TRBJ2-2; cdr3_aa: CAWSVSGSDSGELFF
v_call: TRBV14; j_call: TRBJ2-2; cdr3_aa: CASSLLGPMNTGELFF
v_call: TRBV30; j_call: TRBJ2-3; cdr3_aa: CAWSRVGSRDTQYF
v_call: TRBV20-1; j_call: TRBJ2-7; cdr3_aa: CSALLPSAAYEQYF
v_call: TRBV10-3; j_call: TRBJ2-7; cdr3_aa: CAISDNKGGRITEQYF
v_call: TRBV5-6; j_call: TRBJ1-4; cdr3_aa: CASSNRESGKLFF
v_call: TRBV7-9; j_call: TRBJ2-1; cdr3_aa: CASSFTSGNNEQFF
v_call: TRBV29-1; j_call: TRBJ2-7; cdr3_aa: CSVSPGRAYERYF
v_call: TRBV28; j_call: TRBJ2-1; cdr3_aa: CASSHTGVEQFF
v_call: TRBV10-1; j_call: TRBJ2-1; cdr3_aa: CASSPGLAGGGAYNEQFF
v_call: TRBV11-2; j_call: TRBJ2-5; cdr3_aa: CASSLEPGQGAKTQYF
v_call: TRBV28; j_call: TRBJ1-5; cdr3_aa: CASSLLGRKQPQHF
v_call: TRBV12-3/TRBV12-4; j_call: TRBJ1-1; cdr3_aa: CASSHLEGQAFF
v_call: TRBV5-1; j_call: TRBJ2-4; cdr3_aa: CASSLGQLENIQYF
v_call: TRBV7-2; j_call: TRBJ1-1; cdr3_aa: CASSLENTKEAFF
v_call: TRBV10-3; j_call: TRBJ2-7; cdr3_aa: CAISEVTLYEQYF
v_call: TRBV5-1; j_call: TRBJ1-1; cdr3_aa: CASSLAAGNTEAFF
v_call: TRBV14; j_call: TRBJ2-4; cdr3_aa: CASSQDGVQRGKNIQYF
v_call: TRBV9; j_call: TRBJ1-1; cdr3_aa: CASSVTELNTEAFF
v_call: TRBV5-1; j_call: TRBJ2-3; cdr3_aa: CASSLGAGAADTQYF